This TCR beta chain appears in the sequencing data of a study of T cells in Graves' hyperthyroidism and ophthalmopathy. Study-level findings and limits: Through a model of 13 V-J features, ophthalmopathy was separated from stable hyperthyroidism.

The investigators amplified TCR beta CDR3 regions from RNA transcripts. RT-PCR in the first round (using the HTBI primer set) targeted the TCR CDR3. TCRdb re-called the multiplex PCR reads through MiXCR, storing one row per CDR3 protein. The sample contains fewer than 350,000 distinct CDR3 sequences, around a sixth of which appear only once. The CDR3 has 18 residues. With 8 bases clipped from V and 2 bases from J, the junction kept 19 bases outside the gene matches. Cells are PBMCs isolated from around 10 ml of fresh blood. This clonotype was counted many times. Its antigen is not known. The TCR comes from a woman in her 40s with Graves' ophthalmopathy. The rearrangement uses TRBV12-3 or TRBV12-4 and TRBJ2-7, with 9 bases fitting TRBD2. Sequenced input: blood. The CDR3 reads CASGKERAGTSRTYEQYF. CDR3 nucleotide sequence: TGTGCCAGCGGAAAGGAGAGAGCCGGGACTAGCAGAACCTACGAGCAGTACTTC.